This is a list of T cell receptor beta chains from one sample in a study of T cell responses to AZD1222 COVID-19 vaccine. Method: immunoSEQ multiplex PCR; TCRdb's copy keeps in-frame clones and lacks some. The sample shows under 100,000 clones, roughly nine tenths of them seen only once. Sequenced material: peripheral blood, taken 28 days after the second AZD1222 dose. Receptor source: an adult who received the AZD1222 COVID-19 vaccine. Both conserved end residues are part of each CDR3. Each record gives: D gene, J gene, V gene, CDR3 protein. A D gene is named only where the DNA matches it firmly.

- TRBJ2-1 TRBV5-6 CASSPIGRGASSYNEQFF
- TRBJ1-2 TRBV27 CASSSSPYYGYTF
TRBD1 TRBJ2-2 TRBV14 CASSQAGQGTFAGELFF
TRBD1 TRBJ2-7 TRBV10-3 CATRDSIYEQYF
- TRBJ1-1 TRBV5-1 CASSPPAELEAFF
- TRBJ1-1 TRBV28 CASSFSGVTEAFF
TRBD1 TRBJ1-1 TRBV29-1 CSVIDRGFTEAFF
- TRBJ1-6 TRBV7-8 CASSPGGRSPLHF
TRBD1 TRBJ1-1 TRBV11-2 CASSRVGTALNTEAFF
- TRBJ1-2 TRBV29-1 CSVEGMYGYTF
- TRBJ1-2 TRBV19 CASSRTDFFYGYTF
TRBD1 TRBJ2-2 TRBV6-5 CASSYSQGHGELFF
TRBD1 TRBJ2-5 TRBV5-4 CASSRGSGQGLETQYF
- TRBJ2-3 TRBV6-5 CASSYGRPTDTQYF
- TRBJ2-7 TRBV30 CAWSVVGYEQYF
- TRBJ1-6 TRBV27 CASSFYGVTGSSYNSPLHF
- TRBJ1-2 TRBV18 CASSPPSAGSYGYTF
TRBD1 TRBJ2-1 TRBV4-3 CASSQEGTAYNEQFF
- TRBJ1-5 TRBV4-2 CASSQDPGDSNQPQHF
- TRBJ2-1 TRBV7-2 CASSQSNEQFF
- TRBJ1-2 TRBV16 CASSQLGPSSNGYTF
- TRBJ2-5 TRBV18 CASSLQETQYF
TRBD1 TRBJ1-1 TRBV18 CASSTSGQGHTEAFF
TRBD2 TRBJ2-1 TRBV4-1 CASSQGTSAYNEQFF
TRBD2 TRBJ2-3 TRBV5-4 CASSSKRGGRDTQYF
- TRBJ1-1 TRBV10-3 CAILRDTEAFF
- TRBJ2-1 TRBV27 CASSLDTYNEQFF
TRBD1 TRBJ1-3 TRBV6-5 CASRRTGGPGNTIYF
- TRBJ2-5 TRBV10-3 CAINGQRQETQYF
- TRBJ2-5 TRBV28 CASRRDKQYYQETQYF
- TRBJ2-3 TRBV5-1 CASSSSTDTQYF
- TRBJ1-3 TRBV7-2 CASSFTGTAGNTIYF
- TRBJ1-2 TRBV5-6 CASSLVQGGYGYTF
TRBD1 TRBJ1-2 TRBV6-5 CASSRTGETGGYTF
- TRBJ1-1 TRBV6-2/TRBV6-3 CASSYRATGLVWAFF
TRBD1 TRBJ1-3 TRBV5-1 CASSPQPGTARNDGNTIYF
TRBD2 TRBJ2-2 TRBV7-2 CASSLPVAGGANTGELFF
- TRBJ2-5 TRBV27 CASSLAAAKETQYF
TRBD1 TRBJ1-4 TRBV9 CASSRGQGVPAEKLFF
- TRBJ1-3 TRBV6-5 CASSSDITAGNTIYF
- TRBJ1-6 TRBV2 CASSSTGSAPLHF
TRBD1 TRBJ1-3 TRBV6-1 CASSEADRAGNTIYF
- TRBJ2-3 TRBV29-1 CSVLGGPHSTDTQYF
TRBD1 TRBJ1-4 TRBV4-3 CASSHIGQGDEKLFF
TRBD1 TRBJ2-5 TRBV15 CATSVASGGSMETQYF
TRBD2 TRBJ2-2 TRBV18 CASSPGTSGTGELFF
TRBD2 TRBJ2-3 TRBV6-1 CASSEAGSGGELDKTSTDTQYF
TRBD2 TRBJ2-5 TRBV27 CASSWAGGLQETQYF
- TRBJ2-5 TRBV5-1 CASSLWTAHLETQYF
- TRBJ1-1 TRBV5-1 CASSLASGIYMNTEAFF
- TRBJ2-1 TRBV12-3/TRBV12-4 CASVGYNEQFF
TRBD1 TRBJ2-3 TRBV5-8 CASSRPRQGWTDTQYF
- TRBJ1-4 TRBV5-4 CASSPGGTNEKLFF
TRBD1 TRBJ2-2 TRBV14 CASKLDRGIPGELFF
- TRBJ2-5 TRBV7-8 CASSRASVRLETQYF
- TRBJ2-3 TRBV5-6 CASSLQDTQYF
- TRBJ1-4 TRBV7-8 CASSLDRAPSEKLFF
- TRBJ1-1 TRBV5-1 CASSPGQRNTEAFF
- TRBJ1-2 TRBV4-3 CASSQDRGAGLVNYGYTF
- TRBJ2-1 TRBV5-4 CASSRQAQGSYNEQFF